This T cell receptor (beta chain) was documented in a study of CD8+ T cells in alopecia areata. Deletions cut 7 bases from V and 16 bases from J, with 13 bases between. The length of the CDR3 is 10 residues. Extracted from the samples, RNA was reverse transcribed into cDNA to serve as the sequencing template. Sequencing was performed with immunoSEQ multiplex PCR; in TCRdb, only in-frame clones are kept and a portion is missing. The sample lists around 140,000 clones; roughly 44% were seen once. The rearrangement uses TRBV23-1 and TRBJ1-4, with D perhaps TRBD1 (5 bases). TRBV23-1 is noted as an ORF with a role that remains uncertain. The sample consisted of CD4+ T cells sorted from blood. This sequence was found in a human donor with alopecia areata. CDR3 in amino acids: CASKDPRGFF. The CDR3 DNA reads as TGCGCCAGCAAGGACCCGAGGGGGTTTTTT.